The rows below give T cell receptor beta chains drawn from one sample of a study of shared clonotypes between healthy human individuals. Assay used: immunoSEQ multiplex PCR; TCRdb lists only in-frame clones, some missing. The table lists more than 2 million clones, over 85% of them singletons. Sequencing input: naive CD4+ T cells sorted from blood. Receptor source: a man between 18 and 29 years old in good health. The CDR3 runs from the conserved cysteine through the conserved F or W. D genes are given only for firm matches. The size entry is marked missing in some rows and otherwise reads once, few, many or a size class.

clone_size: NA
j_call: TRBJ1-1
v_call: TRBV15
d_call: NA
cdr3_aa: CATSRGGTAGRTEAFF
cdr3_nt: TGTGCCACCAGCAGAGGAGGGACGGCAGGGAGGACTGAAGCTTTCTTT

clone_size: NA
j_call: TRBJ1-5
v_call: TRBV6-1
d_call: TRBD1
cdr3_aa: CASGQWQGAQPQHF
cdr3_nt: TGTGCCAGCGGACAGTGGCAGGGGGCTCAGCCCCAGCATTTT

clone_size: once
j_call: TRBJ2-3
v_call: TRBV5-1
d_call: NA
cdr3_aa: CASSLVVLALGPTDTQYF
cdr3_nt: TGCGCCAGCAGCTTGGTTGTGCTAGCCCTAGGGCCCACAGATACGCAGTATTTT

clone_size: NA
j_call: TRBJ2-7
v_call: TRBV10-2
d_call: TRBD2
cdr3_aa: CATSRGGSGGGTYEQYF
cdr3_nt: TGCGCCACCAGTAGAGGGGGGAGCGGGGGTGGAACCTACGAGCAGTACTTC

clone_size: NA
j_call: TRBJ2-7
v_call: TRBV6-1
d_call: TRBD2
cdr3_aa: CASSEILAGGPYEQYF
cdr3_nt: TGTGCCAGCAGTGAAATTTTAGCGGGGGGGCCCTACGAGCAGTACTTC

clone_size: NA
j_call: TRBJ2-5
v_call: TRBV2
d_call: TRBD2
cdr3_aa: CASSPQSSGGAETQYF
cdr3_nt: TGTGCCAGCAGTCCCCAGAGTAGCGGGGGGGCAGAGACCCAGTACTTC

clone_size: NA
j_call: TRBJ2-3
v_call: TRBV18
d_call: TRBD1
cdr3_aa: CASSPLTGQGIDTQYF
cdr3_nt: TGTGCCAGCTCACCACTAACGGGACAGGGGATAGATACGCAGTATTTT

clone_size: NA
j_call: TRBJ1-5
v_call: TRBV19
d_call: NA
cdr3_aa: CASSTAANNQPQHF
cdr3_nt: TGTGCCAGTAGTACCGCGGCAAACAATCAGCCCCAGCATTTT

clone_size: NA
j_call: TRBJ2-5
v_call: TRBV6-5
d_call: NA
cdr3_aa: CASSSTGAETQYF
cdr3_nt: TGTGCCAGCAGTTCGACAGGTGCAGAGACCCAGTACTTC

clone_size: few
j_call: TRBJ1-1
v_call: TRBV7-9
d_call: NA
cdr3_aa: CATRATENTEAFF
cdr3_nt: TGTGCCACTCGTGCCACAGAGAACACTGAAGCTTTCTTT

clone_size: NA
j_call: TRBJ2-3
v_call: TRBV29-1
d_call: TRBD2
cdr3_aa: CSVEYPSGVSTDTQYF
cdr3_nt: TGCAGCGTTGAATACCCTAGCGGGGTGAGCACAGATACGCAGTATTTT

clone_size: NA
j_call: TRBJ2-5
v_call: TRBV5-4
d_call: NA
cdr3_aa: CASSLGVAVTQETQYF
cdr3_nt: TGTGCCAGCAGCTTGGGGGTAGCGGTTACACAAGAGACCCAGTACTTC

clone_size: few
j_call: TRBJ1-5
v_call: TRBV6-4
d_call: NA
cdr3_aa: CASSERYGSNQPQHF
cdr3_nt: TGTGCCAGCAGTGAGCGGTACGGCAGCAATCAGCCCCAGCATTTT

clone_size: NA
j_call: TRBJ1-1
v_call: TRBV29-1
d_call: NA
cdr3_aa: CSVEKGNTEAFF
cdr3_nt: TGCAGCGTTGAGAAAGGTAACACTGAAGCTTTCTTT

clone_size: NA
j_call: TRBJ2-7
v_call: TRBV2
d_call: NA
cdr3_aa: CASSAPQGINEQYF
cdr3_nt: TGTGCCAGCAGCGCCCCACAGGGCATCAACGAGCAGTACTTC

clone_size: NA
j_call: TRBJ2-1
v_call: TRBV30
d_call: TRBD2
cdr3_aa: CAWKLAGGYEQFF
cdr3_nt: TGTGCCTGGAAACTAGCGGGGGGGTATGAGCAGTTCTTC

clone_size: NA
j_call: TRBJ2-7
v_call: TRBV5-6
d_call: NA
cdr3_aa: CASSSLGWGLDYEQYF
cdr3_nt: TGTGCCAGCAGCTCCCTGGGGTGGGGACTTGACTACGAGCAGTACTTC

clone_size: NA
j_call: TRBJ1-2
v_call: TRBV7-9
d_call: NA
cdr3_aa: CASSSLGQGNVRNYGYTF
cdr3_nt: TGTGCCAGCAGCTCCTTGGGGCAGGGTAACGTTCGGAACTATGGCTACACCTTC

clone_size: once
j_call: TRBJ1-2
v_call: TRBV15
d_call: NA
cdr3_aa: CATSRKNDYGYTF
cdr3_nt: TGTGCCACCAGCAGAAAAAATGATTACGGCTACACCTTC

clone_size: NA
j_call: TRBJ1-4
v_call: TRBV7-9
d_call: TRBD1
cdr3_aa: CASSRDRGYEKLFF
cdr3_nt: TGTGCCAGCAGCAGAGACAGGGGTTATGAAAAACTGTTTTTT

clone_size: NA
j_call: TRBJ2-5
v_call: TRBV27
d_call: NA
cdr3_aa: CASSLRGRVQETQYF
cdr3_nt: TGTGCCAGCAGTTTACGGGGGCGAGTCCAAGAGACCCAGTACTTC

clone_size: NA
j_call: TRBJ2-1
v_call: TRBV9
d_call: NA
cdr3_aa: CASSPMAGNEDEQFF
cdr3_nt: TGTGCCAGCTCCCCCATGGCGGGGAACGAGGATGAGCAGTTCTTC

clone_size: NA
j_call: TRBJ1-4
v_call: TRBV14
d_call: NA
cdr3_aa: CASSQDRVGEKLFF
cdr3_nt: TGTGCCAGCAGCCAAGACCGGGTTGGGGAAAAACTGTTTTTT

clone_size: NA
j_call: TRBJ2-5
v_call: TRBV10-3
d_call: TRBD2
cdr3_aa: CAISEMGTSGTEETQYF
cdr3_nt: TGTGCCATCAGTGAGATGGGGACTAGCGGGACAGAGGAGACCCAGTACTTC

clone_size: NA
j_call: TRBJ2-7
v_call: TRBV6-1
d_call: NA
cdr3_aa: CASMKWQGYEQYF
cdr3_nt: TGTGCCAGCATGAAGTGGCAGGGCTACGAGCAGTACTTC

clone_size: NA
j_call: TRBJ2-2
v_call: TRBV6-5
d_call: NA
cdr3_aa: CASRPNERTGELFF
cdr3_nt: TGTGCCAGTAGACCCAACGAGAGGACCGGGGAGCTGTTTTTT

clone_size: NA
j_call: TRBJ1-5
v_call: TRBV2
d_call: TRBD1
cdr3_aa: CASTPDRARGQPQHF
cdr3_nt: TGTGCCAGCACCCCGGACAGGGCTCGAGGTCAGCCCCAGCATTTT

clone_size: NA
j_call: TRBJ1-4
v_call: TRBV6-6
d_call: NA
cdr3_aa: CATAQGWATNEKLFF
cdr3_nt: TGTGCCACCGCACAGGGATGGGCAACTAATGAAAAACTGTTTTTT

clone_size: NA
j_call: TRBJ1-5
v_call: TRBV28
d_call: TRBD1
cdr3_aa: CASSPGGWYNQPQHF
cdr3_nt: TGTGCCAGCAGTCCAGGGGGCTGGTACAATCAGCCCCAGCATTTT

clone_size: NA
j_call: TRBJ2-5
v_call: TRBV27
d_call: TRBD1
cdr3_aa: CASSRGQGGQETQYF
cdr3_nt: TGTGCCAGCAGCAGGGGACAGGGCGGCCAAGAGACCCAGTACTTC

clone_size: NA
j_call: TRBJ2-7
v_call: TRBV7-2
d_call: TRBD1
cdr3_aa: CASSKDRLSYEQYF
cdr3_nt: TGTGCCAGCAGCAAGGACAGGCTTAGCTACGAGCAGTACTTC